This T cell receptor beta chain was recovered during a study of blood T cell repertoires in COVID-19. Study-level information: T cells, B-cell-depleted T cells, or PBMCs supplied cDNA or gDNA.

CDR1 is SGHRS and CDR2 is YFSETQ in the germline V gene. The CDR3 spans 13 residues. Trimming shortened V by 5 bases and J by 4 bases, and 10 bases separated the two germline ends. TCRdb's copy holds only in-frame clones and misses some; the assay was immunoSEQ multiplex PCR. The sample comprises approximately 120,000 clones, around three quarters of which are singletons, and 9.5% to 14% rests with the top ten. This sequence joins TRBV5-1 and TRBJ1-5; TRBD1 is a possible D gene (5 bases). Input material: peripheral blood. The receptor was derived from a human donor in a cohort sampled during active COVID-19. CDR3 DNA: TGCGCCAGCAGGGGGGAGGGAAATCAGCCCCAGCATTTT. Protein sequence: CASRGEGNQPQHF.